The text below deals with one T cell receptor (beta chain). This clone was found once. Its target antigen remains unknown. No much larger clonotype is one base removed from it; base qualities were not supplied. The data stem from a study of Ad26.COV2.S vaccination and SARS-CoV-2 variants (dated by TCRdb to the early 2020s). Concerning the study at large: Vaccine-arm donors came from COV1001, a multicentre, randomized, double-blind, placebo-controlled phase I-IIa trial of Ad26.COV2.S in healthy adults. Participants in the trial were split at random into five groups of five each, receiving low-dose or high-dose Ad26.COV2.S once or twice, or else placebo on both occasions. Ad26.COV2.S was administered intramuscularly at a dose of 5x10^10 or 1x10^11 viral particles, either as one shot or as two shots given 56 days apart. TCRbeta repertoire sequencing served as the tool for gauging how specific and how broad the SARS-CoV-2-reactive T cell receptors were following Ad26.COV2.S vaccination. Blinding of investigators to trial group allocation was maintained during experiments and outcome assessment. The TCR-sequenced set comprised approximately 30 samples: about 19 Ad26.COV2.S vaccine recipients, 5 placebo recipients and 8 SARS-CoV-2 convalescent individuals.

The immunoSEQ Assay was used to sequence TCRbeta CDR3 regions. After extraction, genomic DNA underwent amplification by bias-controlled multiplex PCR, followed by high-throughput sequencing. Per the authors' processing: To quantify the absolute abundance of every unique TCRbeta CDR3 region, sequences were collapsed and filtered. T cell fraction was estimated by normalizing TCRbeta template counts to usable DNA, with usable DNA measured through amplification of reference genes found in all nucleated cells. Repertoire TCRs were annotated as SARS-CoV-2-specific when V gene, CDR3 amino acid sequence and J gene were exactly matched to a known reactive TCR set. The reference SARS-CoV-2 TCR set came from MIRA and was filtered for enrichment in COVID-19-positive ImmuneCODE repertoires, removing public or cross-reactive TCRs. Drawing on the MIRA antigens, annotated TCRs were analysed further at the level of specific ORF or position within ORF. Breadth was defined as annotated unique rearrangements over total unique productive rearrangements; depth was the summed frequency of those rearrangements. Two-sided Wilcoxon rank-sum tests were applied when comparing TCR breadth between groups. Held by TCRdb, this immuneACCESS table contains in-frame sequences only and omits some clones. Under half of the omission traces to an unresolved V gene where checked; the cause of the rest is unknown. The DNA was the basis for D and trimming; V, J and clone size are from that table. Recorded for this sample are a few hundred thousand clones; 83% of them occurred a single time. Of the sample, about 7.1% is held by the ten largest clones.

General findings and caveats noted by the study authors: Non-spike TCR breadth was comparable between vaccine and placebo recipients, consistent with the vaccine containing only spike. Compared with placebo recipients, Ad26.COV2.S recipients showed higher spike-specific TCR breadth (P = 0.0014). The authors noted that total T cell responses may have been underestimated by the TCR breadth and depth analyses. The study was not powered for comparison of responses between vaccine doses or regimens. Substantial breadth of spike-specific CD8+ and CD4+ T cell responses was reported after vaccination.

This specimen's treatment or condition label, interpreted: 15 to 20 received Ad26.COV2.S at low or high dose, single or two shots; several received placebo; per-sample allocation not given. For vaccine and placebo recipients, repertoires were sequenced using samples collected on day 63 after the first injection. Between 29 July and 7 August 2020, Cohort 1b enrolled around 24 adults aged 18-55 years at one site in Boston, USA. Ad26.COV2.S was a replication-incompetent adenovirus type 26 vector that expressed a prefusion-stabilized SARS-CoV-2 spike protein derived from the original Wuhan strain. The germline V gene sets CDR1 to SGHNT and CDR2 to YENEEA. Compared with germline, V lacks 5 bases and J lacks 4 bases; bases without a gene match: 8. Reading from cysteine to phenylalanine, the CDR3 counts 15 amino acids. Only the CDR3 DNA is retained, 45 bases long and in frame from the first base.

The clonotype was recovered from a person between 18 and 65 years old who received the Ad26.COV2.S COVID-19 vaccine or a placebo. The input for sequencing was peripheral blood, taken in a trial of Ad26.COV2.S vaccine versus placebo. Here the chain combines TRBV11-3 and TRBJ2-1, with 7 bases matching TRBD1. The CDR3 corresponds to CASSQPGQYYNEQFF. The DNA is TGTGCCAGCAGCCAACCGGGACAGTATTACAATGAGCAGTTCTTC.